Each of the 13 T cell receptor beta chains below was sequenced from the same sample in a study of cytomegalovirus exposure and HLA in healthy donors. PCR was performed using 60 Vbeta and 13 Jbeta primers. Sequencing used immunoSEQ multiplex PCR; TCRdb keeps in-frame clones, though not all of them. The sample has more than 95,000 clones, roughly four fifths seen once. The source material was PBMCs. The receptors shown here come from a young woman in good health and CMV-seronegative.

The rearrangement uses TRBV29-1 and TRBJ1-2, with TRBD1 as a possible D gene (5 bases). Trimming pared 2 bases from V and 3 bases from J, leaving 19 bases between. The CDR3 has 16 amino acids. Germline CDR1 and CDR2: SQVTM and ANQGSEA. DNA for the CDR3: TGCAGCGTTGAAAGGATTGAGGGACTAAGAGACTATGGCTACACCTTC. It is translated as CSVERIEGLRDYGYTF.

This clone was detected only once. The rearrangement uses TRBV28 and TRBJ2-4, with D perhaps TRBD2 (6 bases). Trimming removed 5 bases at V and 3 bases at J, with 11 bases between. This CDR3 is built from 14 residues. Germline-derived CDR1 and CDR2 are MDHEN and SYDVKM. As DNA, the CDR3 is TGTGCCAGCAGTATAGGACTAAGCAAAAACATTCAGTACTTC. Its translation is CASSIGLSKNIQYF.

The V gene is TRBV19, the J gene TRBJ1-2; D remains ambiguous. CDR1 LNHDA and CDR2 SQIVND come from the germline V gene (reference sequence). Trimming left V 3 bases short and J 2 bases short, with 13 bases between. The CDR3 is 15 amino acids. The CDR3 DNA sequence: TGTGCCAGTAGTATGCGGGAGTCACGGAACTATGGCTACACCTTC. Its protein product is CASSMRESRNYGYTF.

The chain is built from TRBV7-2 and TRBJ1-3; no reliable D call. The CDR3 sequence is 15 residues long. Germline CDR1 reads SGHTA; CDR2 reads FQGNSA. V lost 1 base to trimming and J lost 0 bases, with 7 bases between them. The CDR3 is CASSLGLRSGNTIYF. In nucleotides, the CDR3 is TGTGCCAGCAGCTTAGGGCTTCGCTCTGGAAACACCATATATTTT.

As for this clone: Other DNA sequences in this sample translate to the same CDR3. The CDR3 loop is CASSRGGEQSEAFF. CDR3 DNA sequence: TGCGCCAGCAGCAGGGGGGGTGAACAAAGTGAGGCTTTCTTT. The chain is built from TRBV5-1 and TRBJ1-1; D might be TRBD1 (6 bases). Germline assignment: CDR1 SGHRS and CDR2 YFSETQ. The CDR3 is 14 residues long. The V end lost 4 bases, the J end lost 11 bases, and 21 bases lay between the germline ends. The complete variable domain, with remaining parts taken from reference TRBV5-1 and TRBJ1-1, reads KAGVTQTPRYLIKTRGQQVTLSCSPISGHRSVSWYQQTPGQGLQFLFEYFSETQRNKGNFPGRFSGRQFSNSRSEMNVSTLELGDSALYLCASSRGGEQSEAFFGQGTRLTVV.

The chain recombines TRBV10-3 with TRBJ1-1, with D tentatively TRBD1 (6 bases). Trimming took off 0 bases at V and 4 bases at J, with 9 bases between the two ends. This CDR3 contains 14 residues. Per the germline V gene, CDR1 is ENHRY and CDR2 is SYGVKD. The CDR3 region is CAISESRGTTEAFF. CDR3 coding DNA: TGTGCCATCAGTGAGTCTAGGGGGACCACTGAAGCTTTCTTT.

As for this clone: One end of the junction does not line up with germline, which may come from a read error. The chain is built from TRBV7-7 and TRBJ2-5; 8 nucleotides line up with TRBD1. This CDR3 has 14 amino acids. The germline CDR1 and CDR2 sequences are SSHAT and FNYEAQ (reference sequence). In nucleotides, the CDR3 is TGTGCTAGCAGCTACGACAGGGGAGGAGAGACCCAGTACTTC. This gives the protein CASSYDRGGETQYF.

The chain links TRBV7-3 to TRBJ1-2, with D possibly matching TRBD1 (5 bases). Germline loops: CDR1 SGHTA, CDR2 FQGTGA. The CDR3 covers 13 residues. Trimming took off 2 bases at V and 5 bases at J, with 9 bases between the two ends. Here the CDR3 DNA reads TGTGCCAGCAGCTTAGACAGTCGGTATGGCTACACCTTC. Its protein is CASSLDSRYGYTF.

This clone was seen once. The chain is built from TRBV20-1 and TRBJ2-7; 7 bases align to TRBD1. The CDR3 extends over 11 amino acids. Germline CDR1 and CDR2: DFQATT and SNEGSKA (reference sequence). CDR3 nucleotide sequence: TGCAGCCAGGGGGAGTCCTACGAGCAGTACTTC. It specifies CSQGESYEQYF.

The rearrangement uses TRBV6-5 and TRBJ1-5; weak D call: TRBD1 (6 bases). V lost 6 bases and J lost 6, with 18 bases in between. This CDR3 spans 15 amino acids. The germline gives CDR1 MNHEY, CDR2 SVGAGI. DNA of the CDR3: TGTGCCAGCAGGGCTACCGGGACAACCAGTCAGCCCCAGCATTTT. Its translation: CASRATGTTSQPQHF.

The chain has TRBV28 and TRBJ1-1, with TRBD1 matching 9 bases. V lost 5 bases, J lost 6 bases, and 10 bases stayed unmatched. The CDR3 has 15 residues. Germline V gene sequence: CDR1 MDHEN, CDR2 SYDVKM. CDR3 DNA sequence: TGTGCCAGCAGTAACGAACAGGGGGCGTTCGCTGAAGCTTTCTTT. Its protein is CASSNEQGAFAEAFF. Looking up the rest from reference TRBV28 and TRBJ1-1 gives the full variable domain: DVKVTQSSRYLVKRTGEKVFLECVQDMDHENMFWYRQDPGLGLRLIYFSYDVKMKEKGDIPEGYSVSREKKERFSLILESASTNQTSMYLCASSNEQGAFAEAFFGQGTRLTVV.

The chain joins TRBV19 to TRBJ1-1; D is perhaps TRBD1 (5 bases). Trimming removed 4 bases from V and 4 bases from J, with 7 bases in between. The V gene's germline CDR1 is LNHDA and CDR2 SQIVND (reference sequence). The CDR3 contains 12 residues. This chain's CDR3 is CASSRGGTEAFF. CDR3 in DNA: TGTGCCAGTAGTAGGGGGGGCACTGAAGCTTTCTTT.

J is TRBJ1-2 and V is TRBV29-1; D remains ambiguous. The CDR3 loop spans 12 amino acids. In germline, CDR1 is SQVTM, CDR2 ANQGSEA. The V end lost 0 bases, the J end lost 8 bases, and 10 bases lay between the germline ends. The CDR3 sequence is CSVEEYGPGYTF. The CDR3 DNA is TGCAGCGTTGAAGAGTATGGCCCCGGCTACACCTTC. Full variable domain (missing parts from reference TRBV29-1 and TRBJ1-2): SAVISQKPSRDICQRGTSLTIQCQVDSQVTMMFWYRQQPGQSLTLIATANQGSEATYESGFVIDKFPISRPNLTFSTLTVSNMSPEDSSIYLCSVEEYGPGYTFGSGTRLTVV.